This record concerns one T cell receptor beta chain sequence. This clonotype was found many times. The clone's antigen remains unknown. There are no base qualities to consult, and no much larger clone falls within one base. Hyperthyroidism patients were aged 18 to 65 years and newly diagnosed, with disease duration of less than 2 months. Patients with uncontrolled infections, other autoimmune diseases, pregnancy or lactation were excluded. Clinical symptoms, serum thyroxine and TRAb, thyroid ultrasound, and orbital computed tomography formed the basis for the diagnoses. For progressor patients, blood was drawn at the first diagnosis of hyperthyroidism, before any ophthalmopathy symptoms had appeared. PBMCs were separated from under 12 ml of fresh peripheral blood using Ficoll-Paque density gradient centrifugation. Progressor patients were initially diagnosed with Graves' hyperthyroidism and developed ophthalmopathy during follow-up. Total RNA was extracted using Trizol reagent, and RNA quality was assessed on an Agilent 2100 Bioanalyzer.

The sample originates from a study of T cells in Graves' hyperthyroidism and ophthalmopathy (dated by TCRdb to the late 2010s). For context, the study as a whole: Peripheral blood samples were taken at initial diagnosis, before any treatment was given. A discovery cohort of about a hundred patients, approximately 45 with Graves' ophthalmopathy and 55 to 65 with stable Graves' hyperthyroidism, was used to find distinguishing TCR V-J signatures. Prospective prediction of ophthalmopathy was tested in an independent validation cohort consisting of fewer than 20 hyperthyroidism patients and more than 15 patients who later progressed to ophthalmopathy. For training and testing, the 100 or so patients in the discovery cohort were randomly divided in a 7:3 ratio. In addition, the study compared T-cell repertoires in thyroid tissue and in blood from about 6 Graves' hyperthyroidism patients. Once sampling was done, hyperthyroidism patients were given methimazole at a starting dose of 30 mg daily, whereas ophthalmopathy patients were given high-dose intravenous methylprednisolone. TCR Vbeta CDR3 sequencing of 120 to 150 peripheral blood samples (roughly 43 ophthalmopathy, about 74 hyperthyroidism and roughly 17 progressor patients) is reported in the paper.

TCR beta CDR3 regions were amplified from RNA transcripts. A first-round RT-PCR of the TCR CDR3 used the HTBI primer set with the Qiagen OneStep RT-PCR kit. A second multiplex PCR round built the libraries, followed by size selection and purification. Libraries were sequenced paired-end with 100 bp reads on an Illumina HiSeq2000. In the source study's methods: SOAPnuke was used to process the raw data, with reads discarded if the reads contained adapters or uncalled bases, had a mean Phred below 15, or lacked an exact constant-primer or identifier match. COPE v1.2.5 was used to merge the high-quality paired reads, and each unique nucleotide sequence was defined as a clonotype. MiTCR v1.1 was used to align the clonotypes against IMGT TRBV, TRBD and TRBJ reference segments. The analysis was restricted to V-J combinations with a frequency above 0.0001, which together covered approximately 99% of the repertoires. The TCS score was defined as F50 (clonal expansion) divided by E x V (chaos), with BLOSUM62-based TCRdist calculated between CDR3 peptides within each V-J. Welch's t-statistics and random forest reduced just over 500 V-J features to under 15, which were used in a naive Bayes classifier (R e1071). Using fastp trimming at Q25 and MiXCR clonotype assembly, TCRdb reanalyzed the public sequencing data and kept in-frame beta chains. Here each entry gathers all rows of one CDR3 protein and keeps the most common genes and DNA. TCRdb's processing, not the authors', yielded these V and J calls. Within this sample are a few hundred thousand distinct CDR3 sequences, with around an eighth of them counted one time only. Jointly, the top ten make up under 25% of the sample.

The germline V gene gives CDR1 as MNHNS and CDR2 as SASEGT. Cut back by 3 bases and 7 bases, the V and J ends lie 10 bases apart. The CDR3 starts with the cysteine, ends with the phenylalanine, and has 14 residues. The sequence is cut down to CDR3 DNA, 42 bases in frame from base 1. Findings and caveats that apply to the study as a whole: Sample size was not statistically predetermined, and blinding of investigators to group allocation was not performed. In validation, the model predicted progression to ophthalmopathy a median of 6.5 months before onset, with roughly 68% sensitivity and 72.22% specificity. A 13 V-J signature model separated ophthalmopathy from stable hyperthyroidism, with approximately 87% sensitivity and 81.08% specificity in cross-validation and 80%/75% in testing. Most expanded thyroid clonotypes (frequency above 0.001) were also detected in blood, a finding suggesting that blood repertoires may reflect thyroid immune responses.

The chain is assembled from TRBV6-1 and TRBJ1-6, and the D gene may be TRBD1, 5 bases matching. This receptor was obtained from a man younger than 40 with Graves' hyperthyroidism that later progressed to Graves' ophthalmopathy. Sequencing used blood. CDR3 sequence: CASSDFDSNSPLHF. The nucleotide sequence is TGTGCCAGCAGTGATTTCGACAGCAATTCACCCCTCCACTTT.